The 11 T cell receptor beta chains listed next were all sequenced from one sample in a study of T cell repertoires in cytomegalovirus infection. TCRdb fed the reads into MiXCR, producing one record per CDR3 protein. The sample consists of roughly 640,000 distinct CDR3 sequences, roughly a quarter of them appearing once. The sample was CD8+ T cells from PBMCs. These receptors came from a human donor in good health (CMV status not recorded). Some clones in this sample may be carry-over from other donors' samples.

This rearrangement joins TRBV7-9 to TRBJ2-2; a possible D gene is TRBD1 (5 bases). The V and J ends lost 2 bases and 3 bases respectively, with 10 bases between them. The CDR3 totals 15 residues. Germline lookup yields CDR1 SEHNR and CDR2 FQNEAQ (reference sequence). The CDR3 is CASSLPGKDTGELFF. As DNA, the CDR3 is TGTGCCAGCAGCTTACCAGGGAAAGACACCGGGGAGCTGTTTTTT.

The chain uses TRBV6-6 and TRBJ2-7; weak D call: TRBD2 (6 bases). Per germline, CDR1 MNHNY and CDR2 SVGAGI (reference sequence). V was cut by 4 bases and J by 4 bases, with 14 bases left in between. CDR3 length: 14 amino acids. The CDR3 DNA reads as TGTGCCAGCAGTTCCCGGCGTCGGGGGTACGAGCAGTACTTC. This sequence encodes CASSSRRRGYEQYF.

This clonotype appeared a few times. The chain uses TRBV11-1 and TRBJ2-3, with D perhaps TRBD2 (6 bases). There are 14 residues in the CDR3. Trimming stripped 5 bases from V and 6 bases from J, with 15 bases between. CDR1 SGHAT and CDR2 FQDESV come from the germline V gene (reference sequence). The CDR3 DNA reads TGTGCCAGCAGCCTCCGGGCGGGACCGGATACGCAGTATTTT. Translation gives CASSLRAGPDTQYF.

The V and J genes are TRBV12-3 or TRBV12-4 and TRBJ2-4; weak D call: TRBD2 (6 bases). V was trimmed by 5 bases and J by 0 bases, leaving 14 bases between them. The CDR3 runs 16 residues. Here the CDR3 reads CASSTSSEIAKNIQYF. The CDR3 nucleotides are TGTGCCAGCAGTACGTCTAGCGAGATAGCCAAAAACATTCAGTACTTC.

This clonotype was recorded a few times. This rearrangement joins TRBV28 to TRBJ1-2; 8 nucleotides align to TRBD1. The V and J ends lost 3 bases and 4 bases, in that order; junction bases with no gene match: 10. This CDR3 is built from 16 residues. The germline V gene has CDR1 MDHEN and CDR2 SYDVKM. The CDR3 nucleotides read TGTGCCAGCAGTTTTATGGGGCAGGGGGCGTCCTATGGCTACACCTTC. It encodes CASSFMGQGASYGYTF.

A few counts support this clonotype. The chain joins TRBV6-2 or TRBV6-3 to TRBJ2-7; 7 nucleotides match TRBD2. The trim removed 4 bases at V and 3 bases at J, leaving 9 bases unmatched. CDR1 MNHEY and CDR2 SVGEGT come from the germline V gene. The CDR3 has 15 residues. The CDR3 sequence is CASSFAAGVFYEQYV. The DNA for the CDR3 is TGTGCCAGCAGTTTTGCCGCGGGGGTCTTCTACGAGCAGTACGTC.

This clonotype was counted between two and nine times. V gene TRBV7-9 combines with J gene TRBJ2-7; D unclear. With 2 bases removed from V and 0 bases from J, the gap between germline ends came to 5 bases. The CDR3 is made up of 13 amino acids. The germline CDR1 and CDR2 sequences are SEHNR and FQNEAQ (reference sequence). The CDR3 protein is CASSLISSYEQYV. The CDR3 DNA sequence: TGTGCCAGCAGCTTAATTAGCTCCTACGAGCAGTACGTC.

J is TRBJ1-3 and V is TRBV29-1; no clear D. The CDR3 runs 15 residues. Germline values: CDR1 SQVTM, CDR2 ANQGSEA. V shed 2 bases and J shed 0 bases, with 11 bases lying between them. CDR3 DNA: TGCAGCGTTGAAATCCTGGCATACTCTGGAAACACCATATATTTT. Its translation: CSVEILAYSGNTIYF.

The CDR3 is CSARSSGGYEQYF. CDR3 DNA sequence: TGCAGTGCTAGATCGAGCGGGGGCTACGAGCAGTACTTC. This rearrangement joins TRBV20-1 to TRBJ2-7, with TRBD2 identical over 8 bases. This CDR3 is built from 13 residues. The trim removed 2 bases at V and 3 bases at J, leaving 3 bases unmatched. Germline assignment: CDR1 DFQATT and CDR2 SNEGSKA (reference sequence).

This clonotype was found many times. This chain joins TRBV12-3 or TRBV12-4 and TRBJ1-1; 7 bases map to TRBD1. The CDR3 runs to 14 residues. V was clipped by 5 bases and J by 4 bases; unmatched bases: 7. CDR3 protein: CASSPTGQGTEAFF. DNA of the CDR3: TGTGCCAGCAGTCCGACAGGGCAGGGCACTGAAGCTTTCTTT.

This clonotype came up many times. This sequence joins TRBV7-6 and TRBJ2-7; D call uncertain. The germline V gene encodes CDR1 SGHVS and CDR2 FNYEAQ. This CDR3 spans 13 amino acids. Between the trimmed V and J ends, which lost 5 bases and 7 bases, there was a span of 15 bases. The CDR3 protein is CASSPKEGKEQYF. CDR3 in DNA: TGTGCCAGCAGCCCGAAGGAAGGGAAAGAGCAGTACTTC.